These 22 T cell receptor beta chains were all obtained from the same sample, sequenced in a study of early T cells in non-severe SARS-CoV-2 infection. TCRdb reprocessed the 5' RACE reads via MiXCR and lists one record per CDR3 protein. The sample has 70,000 to 90,000 distinct CDR3 sequences; 14% to 15% are singletons. Sequenced sample: whole blood. Source of these receptors: an adult who was a healthcare worker with PCR-confirmed SARS-CoV-2 infection or an uninfected control (not recorded which).

This clonotype has a count of ten or more. This chain links TRBV12-3 or TRBV12-4 with TRBJ1-1, with D maybe TRBD1 (5 bases). This CDR3 region has 11 residues. The V gene lost 4 bases and the J gene lost 8 bases, with 8 bases spanning the gap. The CDR3 is CASSYNREAFF. CDR3 bases: TGTGCCAGCAGTTATAACAGGGAAGCTTTCTTT.

V gene TRBV12-3 or TRBV12-4 combines with J gene TRBJ2-7, with 9 bases fitting TRBD1. The trim removed 3 bases at V and 5 bases at J, leaving 5 bases unmatched. There are 14 residues in the CDR3. CDR3 bases: TGTGCCAGCAGTTTCTCCGGGACAGGGCACGAGCAGTACTTC. As protein: CASSFSGTGHEQYF.

This chain connects TRBV10-1 to TRBJ2-2; D is ambiguous. This CDR3 comprises 12 residues. Per the germline V gene, CDR1 is WNHNN and CDR2 is SYGVQD (reference sequence). V gave up 3 bases and J gave up 2 bases, with 1 base separating them. The CDR3 loop is CASSENTGELFF. In nucleotides, the CDR3 is TGCGCCAGCAGTGAAAACACCGGGGAGCTGTTTTTT.

This clonotype was seen ten or more times. This rearrangement joins TRBV3-1 to TRBJ2-2, with TRBD1 matching over 7 bases. CDR3 length equals 13 residues. The V and J ends lost 4 bases and 6 bases, in that order; junction bases with no gene match: 2. Germline CDR1 reads LGHDT; CDR2 reads YNNKEL (reference sequence). The CDR3 loop reads CASSRQGSGELFF. The CDR3 DNA is TGTGCCAGCAGCCGACAGGGCTCCGGGGAGCTGTTTTTT.

The table lists this clonotype with a few counts. This rearrangement joins TRBV20-1 to TRBJ1-5, with TRBD1 matching over 10 bases. Germline V gene sequence: CDR1 DFQATT, CDR2 SNEGSKA (reference sequence). Losses at the gene ends were 2 bases for V and 4 bases for J; bases not matched to a gene: 14. The CDR3 is made up of 18 amino acids. CDR3 in DNA: TGCAGTGCTAGAAACAGTAACAGACAGGGGGCAAGAAATCAGCCCCAGCATTTT. This encodes CSARNSNRQGARNQPQHF.

The CDR3 DNA is TGTGCCAGCAGCTTAAGCGGGAGATATTTCGATGAGCAGTTCTTC. Amino acids: CASSLSGRYFDEQFF. The rearrangement uses TRBV7-3 and TRBJ2-1; 7 bases match TRBD2. Germline values: CDR1 SGHTA, CDR2 FQGTGA. V gave up 1 base and J gave up 8 bases; unmatched junction bases: 8. CDR3 length: 15 amino acids.

V gene TRBV7-2 combines with J gene TRBJ1-5; 8 bases are shared with TRBD1. The CDR3 sequence is 14 residues long. V was clipped by 6 bases and J by 8 bases; unmatched bases: 9. Germline V gene data show CDR1 as SGHTA and CDR2 as FQGNSA. The CDR3 here is CASSYNRGKEPQHF. CDR3 nucleotides: TGTGCCAGCAGTTATAACAGGGGGAAAGAGCCCCAGCATTTT.

This chain joins TRBV30 and TRBJ2-1; TRBD1 agrees at 10 bases. This CDR3 has 15 amino acids. V was clipped by 2 bases and J by 8 bases; unmatched bases: 9. In germline, CDR1 is GTSNPN, CDR2 SVGIG (reference sequence). The CDR3 spells CAWSPGTGVLYEQFF. In DNA, the CDR3 is TGTGCCTGGAGTCCCGGGACAGGGGTTCTTTATGAGCAGTTCTTC.

Only a few counts were recorded for this clonotype. V usage is TRBV7-9 and J usage is TRBJ2-1; maybe TRBD1 (6 bases). This CDR3 is built from 15 residues. Germline CDR1 SEHNR, CDR2 FQNEAQ (reference sequence). Trimming shortened V by 5 bases and J by 9 bases, and 20 bases separated the two germline ends. The CDR3 sequence: CASSRSQDRLSEQFF. CDR3 nucleotide sequence: TGTGCCAGCAGCCGAAGCCAGGACAGATTGTCTGAGCAGTTCTTC.

V usage is TRBV11-2 and J usage is TRBJ2-5, with 7 nucleotides matching TRBD2. The V gene end was trimmed by 4 bases and the J gene end by 4 bases; junction bases not matched to a gene: 6. Germline V gives CDR1 SGHAT, CDR2 FQNNGV. This CDR3 comprises 14 residues. The CDR3 DNA follows: TGTGCCAGCAGCTCATGGCGGGAGCCAGAGACCCAGTACTTC. This translates into CASSSWREPETQYF.

As DNA, the CDR3 is TGTGCCAGCAGTTTTTACAGCGGGAGCATCGACGAGCAGTACTTC. This encodes CASSFYSGSIDEQYF. The V gene is TRBV6-2 or TRBV6-3, the J gene TRBJ2-7; 8 bases map to TRBD2. The CDR3 consists of 15 residues. The trim removed 4 bases at V and 5 bases at J, leaving 10 bases unmatched. Per germline, CDR1 MNHEY and CDR2 SVGEGT.

The V call is TRBV12-3 or TRBV12-4, the J call TRBJ2-5; tentative D call: TRBD2 (5 bases). This CDR3 spans 13 amino acids. Deletions cut 3 bases from V and 4 bases from J, with 9 bases between. The CDR3 reads CASSFGSAETQYF. The CDR3, as DNA: TGTGCCAGCAGTTTCGGTAGCGCAGAGACCCAGTACTTC.

The chain couples TRBV27 to TRBJ2-7, with D possibly called TRBD1 or TRBD2 (5 bases each). The V end was cut by 5 bases, the J end by 4 bases, with 9 bases between. CDR3 size: 12 residues. Germline values: CDR1 MNHEY, CDR2 SMNVEV (reference sequence). Written as DNA, the CDR3 is TGTGCCAGCAGTACCGAGGGGTACGAGCAGTACTTC. This codes for CASSTEGYEQYF.

The chain carries TRBV11-2 and TRBJ2-7, with D unclear. V shed 0 bases and J shed 0 bases, with 18 bases lying between them. Germline V CDR1 and CDR2: SGHAT, FQNNGV. The CDR3 is 18 residues long. CDR3 sequence (DNA): TGTGCCAGCAGCTTAGATCTCCCGGGCCCCCGAAGCTCCTACGAGCAGTACTTC. It encodes CASSLDLPGPRSSYEQYF. The complete variable domain, with remaining parts taken from reference TRBV11-2 and TRBJ2-7, reads EAGVAQSPRYKIIEKRQSVAFWCNPISGHATLYWYQQILGQGPKLLIQFQNNGVVDDSQLPKDRFSAERLKGVDSTLKIQPAKLEDSAVYLCASSLDLPGPRSSYEQYFGPGTRLTVT.

This clonotype was picked up a small number of times. The chain carries TRBV6-2 or TRBV6-3 and TRBJ2-1; 13 bases are shared with TRBD2. The CDR3 is 15 residues long. The germline V gene has CDR1 MNHEY and CDR2 SVGEGT. V gave up 5 bases and J gave up 4 bases; unmatched junction bases: 2. In DNA form, the CDR3 reads TGTGCCAGCAGTCGGACTAGCGGGGGTTACAATGAGCAGTTCTTC. Translated: CASSRTSGGYNEQFF.

V usage is TRBV12-3 or TRBV12-4 and J usage is TRBJ2-3; D is ambiguous. The CDR3 consists of 12 residues. Trimming removed 5 bases from V and 9 bases from J, with 12 bases in between. CDR3 nucleotides: TGTGCCAGCAGTCTACCGCATCGCACGCAGTATTTT. This encodes CASSLPHRTQYF.

This clonotype was found a few times. The rearrangement uses TRBV6-5 and TRBJ2-3; 13 bases are shared with TRBD2. Germline CDR1 and CDR2: MNHEY and SVGAGI. V was pared by 5 bases and J by 4 bases, with 3 bases of the junction left unmatched. This CDR3 has 15 amino acids. CDR3 nucleotides: TGTGCCAGCAGTCCCGGGACTAGCGGGGCAGATACGCAGTATTTT. Its protein product is CASSPGTSGADTQYF.

This clonotype has a handful of counts. V usage is TRBV2 and J usage is TRBJ1-5; D uncertain. The CDR3 runs 12 residues. The germline gives CDR1 SNHLY, CDR2 FYNNEI. V was shortened by 5 bases and J by 7 bases, with 9 bases between the two germline ends. CDR3 in amino acids: CASSPDGQPQHF. CDR3 DNA sequence: TGTGCCAGCAGTCCGGATGGACAGCCCCAGCATTTT.

The V and J genes are TRBV7-2 and TRBJ2-7, with D hard to call. V lost 5 bases, J lost 1 base, and 6 bases lay in between. The CDR3 has 12 amino acids. Germline V gene sequence: CDR1 SGHTA, CDR2 FQGNSA. The CDR3 bases are TGTGCCAGCAGCGTCCCGTCCTACGAGCAGTACTTC. Amino acid sequence: CASSVPSYEQYF.

The J gene is TRBJ1-1, the V gene TRBV5-6; 7 bases line up with TRBD1. The CDR3 runs to 14 residues. V gave up 5 bases and J gave up 4 bases; unmatched junction bases: 8. Germline-derived CDR1 and CDR2 are SGHDT and YYEEEE. Written as DNA, the CDR3 is TGTGCCAGCAGACAAGGGGGCGCGGGCACTGAAGCTTTCTTT. Translation gives CASRQGGAGTEAFF.

This clonotype was counted between two and nine times. The gene calls are TRBV7-2 and TRBJ2-1; 16 positions agree with TRBD2. This CDR3 contains 15 residues. V was pared by 5 bases and J by 9 bases, with 4 bases of the junction left unmatched. Germline CDR1 is SGHTA and CDR2 is FQGNSA. The CDR3 protein is CASSKGLAGGGEQFF. The DNA for the CDR3 is TGTGCCAGCAGCAAGGGACTAGCGGGAGGGGGTGAGCAGTTCTTC.

This chain links TRBV27 with TRBJ2-1; 9 bases are shared with TRBD2. After removal of 9 bases from V and 4 bases from J, the junction contained 13 bases not matched to a gene. This CDR3 is built from 16 residues. Germline CDR1 reads MNHEY; CDR2 reads SMNVEV (reference sequence). For the CDR3, the DNA is TGTGCCAGTCATTCGTTGGGCCTAGCGGGGTACAATGAGCAGTTCTTC. Protein: CASHSLGLAGYNEQFF.